This T cell receptor beta chain derives from a study of spatial heterogeneity in lung cancer. Time point noted: sample taken at primary tumor resection. TCRdb called the 5' RACE reads again in MiXCR, with one record for every CDR3 protein. The data hold over 50,000 distinct CDR3 sequences, with roughly 6.4% observed a single time. Germline CDR1 is SGHNT and CDR2 is YYREEE (reference sequence). V dropped 1 base and J dropped 3 bases, with 10 bases sitting between them. The CDR3 length is 14 residues. Worth noting for this clonotype: The antigen remains undetermined.

Study results and caveats: Compared with follow-up, resection was when ubiquitous expanded tumor TCRs appeared in blood more.

The chain couples TRBV5-4 to TRBJ2-5, with D perhaps matching TRBD2 (6 bases). The sequence was obtained from a female donor with early-stage non-small cell lung cancer. Sequencing was performed on PBMCs, taken at surgery. CDR3 nucleotide sequence: TGTGCCAGCAGCTTGTTGTCTAGCGAAGAGACCCAGTACTTC. Translation gives CASSLLSSEETQYF.